Presented here are 30 T cell receptor beta chains from one specimen sequenced in a study of cytomegalovirus exposure and HLA in healthy donors. The PCR employed 60 Vbeta primers together with 13 Jbeta primers. The method was immunoSEQ multiplex PCR; TCRdb's version includes in-frame clones alone and lacks a portion of them. Recorded for this sample: fewer than 150,000 clones. The sequenced material came from PBMCs. The source of these receptors is a man between 40 and 49 years old in good health and CMV-seronegative.

The genes are TRBV7-8 and TRBJ1-2; D possibly corresponds to TRBD1 (5 bases). The CDR3 is made up of 15 amino acids. V was cut by 2 bases and J by 4 bases, with 14 bases left in between. The V gene's germline CDR1 is SGHVS and CDR2 FQNEAQ. This CDR3 reads CASSLSGGVPYGYTF. CDR3 DNA: TGTGCCAGCAGCTTAAGCGGAGGGGTCCCCTATGGCTACACCTTC.

The chain is built from TRBV25-1 and TRBJ2-5, with D possibly matching TRBD1 (6 bases). This CDR3 spans 17 amino acids. Germline V gene data show CDR1 as MGHDK and CDR2 as SYGVNS. V was trimmed by 3 bases and J by 5 bases, leaving 22 bases between them. CDR3 nucleotides: TGTGCCAGCAGTGATTTCCTTCACCGACAGGAAGGGGAGACCCAGTACTTC. Residues: CASSDFLHRQEGETQYF. Looking up the rest from reference TRBV25-1 and TRBJ2-5 gives the full variable domain: EADIYQTPRYLVIGTGKKITLECSQTMGHDKMYWYQQDPGMELHLIHYSYGVNSTEKGDLSSESTVSRIRTEHFPLTLESARPSHTSQYLCASSDFLHRQEGETQYFGPGTRLLVL.

The rearrangement uses TRBV6-4 and TRBJ2-6; 10 bases agree with TRBD1. Germline loops: CDR1 MRHNA, CDR2 SNTAGT. J gave up 2 bases and V 6 bases, and 7 bases lay outside the gene matches. The CDR3 is 17 amino acids. The DNA for the CDR3 is TGTGCCAGCAGCGGGACAGGGGAGCCCGCTGGGGCCAACGTCCTGACTTTC. Translation: CASSGTGEPAGANVLTF.

The chain has TRBV25-1 and TRBJ1-1, with D possibly matching TRBD1 (6 bases). V was shortened by 6 bases and J by 1 base, with 12 bases between the two germline ends. CDR1 MGHDK and CDR2 SYGVNS come from the germline V gene. The CDR3 is 14 residues long. The CDR3 coding sequence is TGTGCCAGCAGCGTGAACAGGGAGAACACTGAAGCTTTCTTT. This encodes CASSVNRENTEAFF.

The chain employs TRBV9 and TRBJ2-7, with a possible D match to TRBD2 (7 bases). CDR1 SGDLS and CDR2 YYNGEE come from the germline V gene. Trimming cost V 0 bases and J 0 bases, with 13 bases left between them. The CDR3 consists of 16 residues. The CDR3 sequence is CASSVEAGGHSYEQYF. The DNA of the CDR3 is TGTGCCAGCAGCGTAGAGGCCGGGGGGCACTCCTACGAGCAGTACTTC.

The chain combines TRBV18 with TRBJ1-1; 7 bases align to TRBD1. CDR1 and CDR2 (germline): KGHSH, LQKENI. V dropped 3 bases and J dropped 0; count of bases not matched to a gene: 7. The CDR3 contains 16 residues. DNA of the CDR3: TGTGCCAGCTCACCGGAGGGACAGCCGATGAACACTGAAGCTTTCTTT. Translated, it gives CASSPEGQPMNTEAFF.

The chain joins TRBV27 to TRBJ1-1, with 8 bases that match TRBD1. CDR1 MNHEY and CDR2 SMNVEV come from the germline V gene (reference sequence). V lost 4 bases, J lost 5 bases, and 6 bases stayed unmatched. The CDR3 loop spans 14 amino acids. The CDR3: CASSYTGGGTEAFF. In DNA, the CDR3 is TGTGCCAGCAGTTACACAGGGGGGGGTACTGAAGCTTTCTTT.

CDR3: CATWDLIGYEQYF. The CDR3 DNA sequence: TGTGCCACGTGGGACTTAATAGGCTACGAGCAGTACTTC. The genes are TRBV28 and TRBJ2-7, with a weak D call TRBD2 (6 bases). This CDR3 region has 13 residues. V lost 10 bases and J lost 3, with 16 bases in between. CDR1 is MDHEN, CDR2 SYDVKM, per germline.

J is TRBJ1-1 and V is TRBV29-1; 8 bases map to TRBD1. CDR1 and CDR2 from the germline V gene are SQVTM and ANQGSEA. The CDR3 runs 12 residues. Trimming removed 7 bases from V and 6 bases from J; junction bases left unmatched: 7. CDR3 residues: CSARTGGPEAFF. CDR3 DNA sequence: TGCAGCGCCAGAACAGGGGGACCTGAAGCTTTCTTT.

This chain links TRBV6-4 with TRBJ2-1, with D possibly matching TRBD1 (6 bases). V gave up 2 bases and J gave up 12 bases, with 14 bases separating them. Looked up from germline, CDR1 is MRHNA and CDR2 is SNTAGT. The CDR3 extends over 13 amino acids. In nucleotides, the CDR3 is TGTGCCAGCAGTGACGAATCCGGGACACGGCAGTTCTTC. The encoded protein is CASSDESGTRQFF.

CDR3 sequence (DNA): TGTGCCAGCACCCTCCCATCGGGAGAGCAGTACTTC. This codes for CASTLPSGEQYF. J is TRBJ2-7 and V is TRBV28, with a weak D call TRBD2 (5 bases). Deletions cut 7 bases from V and 7 bases from J, with 14 bases between. The CDR3 sequence is 12 residues long. Germline V gene sequence: CDR1 MDHEN, CDR2 SYDVKM.

The chain is built from TRBV7-2 and TRBJ2-5, with D perhaps TRBD2 (6 bases). The V and J ends lost 1 base and 3 bases respectively, with 9 bases between them. The CDR3 is made up of 14 amino acids. In germline, CDR1 is SGHTA, CDR2 FQGNSA. The CDR3 DNA sequence: TGTGCCAGCAGCTTAGTGGCGGGGAAAGAGACCCAGTACTTC. Amino acid sequence: CASSLVAGKETQYF.

V usage is TRBV6-1 and J usage is TRBJ2-5, with D maybe TRBD1 (6 bases). The DNA matches TRBJ2-7 better at its end, which makes the J call doubtful. This CDR3 has 15 amino acids. Germline values: CDR1 MNHNS, CDR2 SASEGT. This CDR3 reads CASKRDRDNFYEQYF. The CDR3 nucleotides read TGTGCCAGCAAAAGGGACCGGGACAATTTCTACGAGCAGTACTTC.

This rearrangement joins TRBV5-8 to TRBJ1-6, with TRBD1 matching over 7 bases. The CDR3 consists of 14 residues. CDR1 and CDR2 from the germline V gene are SGHTS and YDEGEE. V lost 4 bases, J lost 8 bases, and 6 bases stayed unmatched. CDR3 in DNA: TGTGCCAGCAGCACGGGACAGTCGGATTCACCCCTCCACTTT. Translation: CASSTGQSDSPLHF.

This chain connects TRBV6-5 to TRBJ2-7, with 9 positions matching TRBD1. Germline V gives CDR1 MNHEY, CDR2 SVGAGI. This CDR3 has 16 amino acids. V lost 4 bases to trimming and J lost 1 base; unmatched junction nucleotides: 8. The CDR3 sequence is CASSSIGTGFSYEQYF. The CDR3 DNA reads TGTGCCAGCAGTTCCATAGGGACAGGGTTTTCCTACGAGCAGTACTTC.

The CDR3 here is CASSPGISYNEQFF. CDR3 bases: TGTGCCAGCAGCCCGGGAATCTCCTACAATGAGCAGTTCTTC. This chain uses TRBV7-3 with TRBJ2-1; D is possibly TRBD2 (5 bases). The CDR3 loop spans 14 amino acids. With 5 bases removed from V and 0 bases from J, the gap between germline ends came to 8 bases. CDR1 and CDR2 from the germline V gene are SGHTA and FQGTGA.

The V and J genes are TRBV5-4 and TRBJ2-7; D call uncertain. The ends were cut back, 0 bases at V and 3 bases at J, with 10 bases in the middle. Germline V gene data show CDR1 as SGHNT and CDR2 as YYREEE (reference sequence). The CDR3 runs to 14 residues. Here the CDR3 reads CASSLGGKDYEQYF. The CDR3, as DNA: TGTGCCAGCAGCTTGGGCGGAAAGGACTACGAGCAGTACTTC.

The chain is built from TRBV27 and TRBJ2-5; a weak D match, TRBD2 (6 bases). Germline CDR1 MNHEY, CDR2 SMNVEV (reference sequence). The CDR3 runs 15 residues. V lost 3 bases and J 4 bases, leaving 15 bases between the germline ends. Written as DNA, the CDR3 is TGTGCCAGCAGTTTCGGGGGTACGGGGTTAGAGACCCAGTACTTC. Its protein product is CASSFGGTGLETQYF.

The chain uses TRBV5-4 and TRBJ2-7, with D perhaps matching TRBD1 (6 bases). V lost 9 bases, J lost 6 bases, and 19 bases lay in between. Germline-derived CDR1 and CDR2 are SGHNT and YYREEE (reference sequence). The CDR3 covers 13 residues. CDR3 residues: CATRPGQGREQYF. The CDR3 region has the DNA TGTGCCACACGACCGGGACAAGGGCGCGAGCAGTACTTC.

The chain is built from TRBV6-5 and TRBJ1-6, with 7 bases matching TRBD1. The germline gives CDR1 MNHEY, CDR2 SVGAGI. V gave up 6 bases and J gave up 7 bases; unmatched junction bases: 9. The CDR3 is made up of 15 amino acids. CDR3 region: CASRDDRVRNSPLHF. The CDR3 DNA follows: TGTGCCAGCAGGGACGACAGGGTGCGCAATTCACCCCTCCACTTT.

V gene TRBV7-8 combines with J gene TRBJ2-2; D might be TRBD1 (6 bases). The germline CDR1 and CDR2 sequences are SGHVS and FQNEAQ. The CDR3 length is 15 residues. Trimming cost V 6 bases and J 2 bases, with 13 bases left between them. The CDR3 here is CASSSDSLNTGELFF. The CDR3 bases are TGTGCCAGCAGTTCGGACAGCCTCAACACCGGGGAGCTGTTTTTT. The full variable domain, with the rest looked up from reference TRBV7-8 and TRBJ2-2, is GAGVSQSPRYKVAKRGQDVALRCDPISGHVSLFWYQQALGQGPEFLTYFQNEAQLDKSGLPSDRFFAERPEGSVSTLKIQRTQQEDSAVYLCASSSDSLNTGELFFGEGSRLTVL.

This chain joins TRBV2 and TRBJ2-5; D call uncertain. The CDR3 is made up of 14 amino acids. The ends were cut back, 4 bases at V and 2 bases at J, with 11 bases in the middle. CDR1 and CDR2 from the germline V gene are SNHLY and FYNNEI. This chain's CDR3 is CASSVSRSQETQYF. The CDR3 region has the DNA TGTGCCAGCAGTGTTTCCAGAAGTCAAGAGACCCAGTACTTC.

The V gene is TRBV10-3, the J gene TRBJ2-5; TRBD2 matches 8 bases. Looked up from germline, CDR1 is ENHRY and CDR2 is SYGVKD. The CDR3 contains 19 residues. J gave up 2 bases and V 4 bases, and 18 bases lay outside the gene matches. The CDR3 DNA is TGTGCCATCAGTGGCCCGGGACACCAAAGCGGGGGCCCACAAGAGACCCAGTACTTC. This sequence encodes CAISGPGHQSGGPQETQYF.

The chain couples TRBV2 to TRBJ2-3, with D perhaps matching TRBD2 (7 bases). V was clipped by 10 bases and J by 5 bases, with 16 bases between them. Germline V gene lookup returns CDR1 SNHLY and CDR2 FYNNEI. This CDR3 is 13 amino acids long. This chain's CDR3 is CATSQRGQDTQYF. The CDR3 region has the DNA TGTGCCACCTCGCAGCGGGGACAAGATACGCAGTATTTT.

The chain couples TRBV5-6 to TRBJ2-1; 8 bases agree with TRBD1. CDR3 length: 14 residues. With 4 bases clipped from V and 7 bases from J, the junction kept 7 bases outside the gene matches. Germline V gene lookup returns CDR1 SGHDT and CDR2 YYEEEE. The CDR3 DNA reads TGTGCCAGCAGCCCCGGACAGGGATGGAATGAGCAGTTCTTC. Its translation: CASSPGQGWNEQFF.

This chain uses TRBV6-5 with TRBJ2-1, with 8 bases lining up with TRBD1. Germline V gene lookup returns CDR1 MNHEY and CDR2 SVGAGI. Germline trimming cut 0 bases from V and 8 bases from J; bases unmatched to any gene: 3. The CDR3 is made up of 14 amino acids. CDR3: CASSYSDRADEQFF. For the CDR3, the DNA is TGTGCCAGCAGTTACTCGGACAGGGCGGATGAGCAGTTCTTC.

This rearrangement joins TRBV7-3 to TRBJ2-3; TRBD1 agrees at 7 bases. From germline, CDR1 is SGHTA and CDR2 FQGTGA. The CDR3 runs to 11 residues. With 6 bases clipped from V and 6 bases from J, the junction kept 0 bases outside the gene matches. The CDR3 sequence: CASRGQDTQYF. The CDR3 coding sequence is TGTGCCAGCAGGGGACAGGATACGCAGTATTTT.

The V and J genes are TRBV11-2 and TRBJ1-4, with D possibly matching TRBD1 (5 bases). The length of the CDR3 is 15 residues. In germline, CDR1 is SGHAT, CDR2 FQNNGV. The germline V and J ends were trimmed by 5 bases and 2 bases, with 12 bases remaining between them. The CDR3 nucleotides read TGTGCCAGCAGCCTTTCCGGGGGGACTAATGAAAAACTGTTTTTT. Encoded protein: CASSLSGGTNEKLFF. The full variable domain, its missing parts supplied by reference TRBV11-2 and TRBJ1-4, is EAGVAQSPRYKIIEKRQSVAFWCNPISGHATLYWYQQILGQGPKLLIQFQNNGVVDDSQLPKDRFSAERLKGVDSTLKIQPAKLEDSAVYLCASSLSGGTNEKLFFGSGTQLSVL.

This chain joins TRBV5-6 and TRBJ1-2, with unresolved D. Germline CDR1 SGHDT, CDR2 YYEEEE. The ends were cut back, 1 base at V and 4 bases at J, with 14 bases in the middle. The CDR3 is made up of 15 amino acids. The CDR3 nucleotides are TGTGCCAGCAGCTTGTTCGGGGAGGTGGGCTATGGCTACACCTTC. Amino acid sequence: CASSLFGEVGYGYTF.

The chain is built from TRBV2 and TRBJ1-2; TRBD1 might be the D (6 bases). V was clipped by 5 bases and J by 5 bases, with 9 bases between them. This CDR3 is built from 12 residues. Per germline, CDR1 SNHLY and CDR2 FYNNEI. CDR3 sequence reads: CASSRGIYGYTF. The CDR3 coding sequence is TGTGCCAGCAGTAGGGGGATATATGGCTACACCTTC.